Listed below are T cell receptor beta chains from one sample, sequenced in a study of blood T cell repertoires in COVID-19. TCRdb's copy holds only in-frame clones and misses some; the assay was immunoSEQ multiplex PCR. The table has a few hundred thousand clones, 87% seen once; the top ten hold 9% to 12%. Sequencing was performed on PBMCs or T cells enriched from blood (not recorded which). Source of these receptors: a man aged 18 to 29 with acute COVID-19. The CDR3 runs from the conserved cysteine through the conserved F or W. Fields, in order: D gene, J gene, V gene, clone size, CDR3 DNA, CDR3 protein. D genes are given only for firm matches. Clone size is not always given. Where it is, it says once, few, many or a class for expanded clones.

d_gene: NA
j_gene: TRBJ1-1
v_gene: TRBV6-1
abundance: few
CDR3nt: TGTGCCAGCAGTGAAGGTTTCCGGGGGGAAGAAGCTTTCTTT
CDR3aa: CASSEGFRGEEAFF

d_gene: NA
j_gene: TRBJ1-1
v_gene: TRBV7-9
abundance: NA
CDR3nt: TGTGCCAGCAGGCCGACCGGGACTCAAGCTGAAGCTTTCTTT
CDR3aa: CASRPTGTQAEAFF

d_gene: TRBD2
j_gene: TRBJ2-7
v_gene: TRBV24-1
abundance: NA
CDR3nt: TGTGCCACCAGTGATGCACTAGCGGGAGGGCAAGACGAGCAGTACTTC
CDR3aa: CATSDALAGGQDEQYF

d_gene: NA
j_gene: TRBJ2-1
v_gene: TRBV5-6
abundance: NA
CDR3nt: TGTGCCAGCAGCTTAATACAGGAAAACAATGAGCAGTTCTTC
CDR3aa: CASSLIQENNEQFF

d_gene: TRBD1
j_gene: TRBJ1-2
v_gene: TRBV6-5
abundance: NA
CDR3nt: TGTGCCAGCAGCCTTAAACAGGGGCCCTATGGCTACACCTTC
CDR3aa: CASSLKQGPYGYTF

d_gene: TRBD1
j_gene: TRBJ1-3
v_gene: TRBV11-3
abundance: NA
CDR3nt: TGTGCCAGCAGCCGACAGGGTTATGGAAGCTCTGGAAACACCATATATTTT
CDR3aa: CASSRQGYGSSGNTIYF

d_gene: NA
j_gene: TRBJ1-4
v_gene: TRBV19
abundance: NA
CDR3nt: TGTGCCAGTACCCCGACAGCAACTAATGAAAAACTGTTTTTT
CDR3aa: CASTPTATNEKLFF

d_gene: NA
j_gene: TRBJ1-5
v_gene: TRBV15
abundance: NA
CDR3nt: TGTGCCACCAGCAGAGATCGGGTGGGGCCCCAGCATTTT
CDR3aa: CATSRDRVGPQHF

d_gene: NA
j_gene: TRBJ1-2
v_gene: TRBV19
abundance: NA
CDR3nt: TGTGCCAGTAGTACCAACCCCCGAGAAACGGGCTACACCTTC
CDR3aa: CASSTNPRETGYTF

d_gene: NA
j_gene: TRBJ2-3
v_gene: TRBV24-1
abundance: once
CDR3nt: TGTGCCACCAGTGATTTCTCTACCACAGATACGCAGTATTTT
CDR3aa: CATSDFSTTDTQYF

d_gene: NA
j_gene: TRBJ2-7
v_gene: TRBV4-3
abundance: NA
CDR3nt: TGCGCCAGCAGCCAAGGGACATCCTCCTACGAGCAGTACTTC
CDR3aa: CASSQGTSSYEQYF

d_gene: NA
j_gene: TRBJ2-2
v_gene: TRBV7-2
abundance: once
CDR3nt: TGTGCCAGCAGCTCCCGGGGTAGCGGAGGGACCCCCGGGGAGCTGTTTTTT
CDR3aa: CASSSRGSGGTPGELFF

d_gene: NA
j_gene: TRBJ2-7
v_gene: TRBV7-8
abundance: once
CDR3nt: TGTGCCAGCAGCTCCTTTCAGGGGACCTACGAGCAGTACTTC
CDR3aa: CASSSFQGTYEQYF

d_gene: TRBD1
j_gene: TRBJ1-2
v_gene: TRBV6-5
abundance: few
CDR3nt: TGTGCCAGCAGTTACTCCGGGACAGGGGTTGGTGGCTACACCTTC
CDR3aa: CASSYSGTGVGGYTF

d_gene: TRBD2
j_gene: TRBJ2-5
v_gene: TRBV2
abundance: NA
CDR3nt: TGTGCCAGCAGTCTCGGGCTAGCGGGAGGGGGAGAGACCCAGTACTTC
CDR3aa: CASSLGLAGGGETQYF

d_gene: NA
j_gene: TRBJ1-1
v_gene: TRBV10-3
abundance: NA
CDR3nt: TGTGCCACCCGAGGGCTGAACACTGAAGCTTTCTTT
CDR3aa: CATRGLNTEAFF

d_gene: NA
j_gene: TRBJ1-1
v_gene: TRBV29-1
abundance: once
CDR3nt: TGCAGCGTTGACGGTCAGGGTGACACTGAAGCTTTCTTT
CDR3aa: CSVDGQGDTEAFF

d_gene: TRBD1
j_gene: TRBJ1-4
v_gene: TRBV7-3
abundance: NA
CDR3nt: TGTGCCAGCAGCTTAGGCAGGGGGCGCGATGAAAAACTGTTTTTT
CDR3aa: CASSLGRGRDEKLFF

d_gene: NA
j_gene: TRBJ1-1
v_gene: TRBV11-2
abundance: NA
CDR3nt: TGTGCCAGCAGCCACGAGACATCTGAAGCTTTCTTT
CDR3aa: CASSHETSEAFF

d_gene: TRBD1
j_gene: TRBJ1-3
v_gene: TRBV28
abundance: NA
CDR3nt: TGTGCCAGCAGCGCAGGGGGCGCTGGAAACACCATATATTTT
CDR3aa: CASSAGGAGNTIYF

d_gene: NA
j_gene: TRBJ1-2
v_gene: TRBV5-6
abundance: few
CDR3nt: TGTGCCAGCAGCCTGACTGGGTGGGACAAGCGTGGCTACACCTTC
CDR3aa: CASSLTGWDKRGYTF

d_gene: NA
j_gene: TRBJ1-5
v_gene: TRBV5-8
abundance: NA
CDR3nt: TGTGCCAGCAACCGTTTCGCCTATAGCAATCAGCCCCAGCATTTT
CDR3aa: CASNRFAYSNQPQHF

d_gene: TRBD1
j_gene: TRBJ2-7
v_gene: TRBV29-1
abundance: NA
CDR3nt: TGCAGCGTTGAGACCCTGGGACAGGGGGTGTCCTACGAGCAGTACTTC
CDR3aa: CSVETLGQGVSYEQYF

d_gene: TRBD2
j_gene: TRBJ2-1
v_gene: TRBV5-3
abundance: NA
CDR3nt: TGTGCAAGAGACGGGAGGCATTACTCCTACAATGAGCAGTTCTTC
CDR3aa: CARDGRHYSYNEQFF

d_gene: NA
j_gene: TRBJ1-6
v_gene: TRBV7-2
abundance: NA
CDR3nt: TGTGCCAGCAGCTTTAGAGGGCTCGGGCCCCTCCACTTT
CDR3aa: CASSFRGLGPLHF

d_gene: TRBD2
j_gene: TRBJ2-7
v_gene: TRBV5-4
abundance: NA
CDR3nt: TGTGCCAGCAGTCGTCCGGGACTAGCGGGATCCTACGAGCAGTACTTC
CDR3aa: CASSRPGLAGSYEQYF

d_gene: NA
j_gene: TRBJ1-1
v_gene: TRBV7-3
abundance: NA
CDR3nt: TGTGCCAGCAGTTTCAGGGTGAACACTGAAGCTTTCTTT
CDR3aa: CASSFRVNTEAFF

d_gene: TRBD2
j_gene: TRBJ2-7
v_gene: TRBV30
abundance: NA
CDR3nt: TGTGCCTCCCGTCTCCTGGGAGGGCCCGCTTACGAGCAGTACTTC
CDR3aa: CASRLLGGPAYEQYF

d_gene: NA
j_gene: TRBJ2-1
v_gene: TRBV15
abundance: NA
CDR3nt: TGTGCCACCAGCAGAGATTTTTTAGGAGGAGAGCAGTTCTTC
CDR3aa: CATSRDFLGGEQFF

d_gene: TRBD1
j_gene: TRBJ2-3
v_gene: TRBV19
abundance: NA
CDR3nt: TGTGCCAGTAGGGGGACAGTCACAGATACGCAGTATTTT
CDR3aa: CASRGTVTDTQYF

d_gene: TRBD1
j_gene: TRBJ2-1
v_gene: TRBV10-1
abundance: NA
CDR3nt: TGCGCCAGCGGTACAGGGGGAGGCAATGAGCAGTTCTTC
CDR3aa: CASGTGGGNEQFF

d_gene: TRBD1
j_gene: TRBJ1-4
v_gene: TRBV7-9
abundance: NA
CDR3nt: TGTGCCAGCAGTAGGACAGGGGGAACTGAAAAACTGTTTTTT
CDR3aa: CASSRTGGTEKLFF

d_gene: TRBD2
j_gene: TRBJ2-3
v_gene: TRBV4-1
abundance: NA
CDR3nt: TGCGCCAGCAGCCAAGGAGACGCCTTGGCGGGAGACACAGATACGCAGTATTTT
CDR3aa: CASSQGDALAGDTDTQYF

d_gene: TRBD2
j_gene: TRBJ2-3
v_gene: TRBV2
abundance: NA
CDR3nt: TGTGCCAGCAGTAAACTAGCGGGCAGCACAGATACGCAGTATTTT
CDR3aa: CASSKLAGSTDTQYF

d_gene: TRBD2
j_gene: TRBJ2-7
v_gene: TRBV5-4
abundance: NA
CDR3nt: TGTGCCAGCAGCCCTCGGACTAGCGGATACGAGCAGTACTTC
CDR3aa: CASSPRTSGYEQYF

d_gene: TRBD1
j_gene: TRBJ1-6
v_gene: TRBV5-1
abundance: NA
CDR3nt: TGCGCCAGCAGCGCCTCCGGGACAGGGGTCGAAAGACTTTATTCACCCCTCCACTTT
CDR3aa: CASSASGTGVERLYSPLHF

d_gene: TRBD1
j_gene: TRBJ1-2
v_gene: TRBV5-1
abundance: NA
CDR3nt: TGCGCCAGCAGCCCGGGACAGGGAGGGTATGGCTACACCTTC
CDR3aa: CASSPGQGGYGYTF

d_gene: NA
j_gene: TRBJ2-7
v_gene: TRBV5-6
abundance: few
CDR3nt: TGTGCCAGCAGCTTGTATCGCGGAGGGTCCTACGAGCAGTACTTC
CDR3aa: CASSLYRGGSYEQYF

d_gene: NA
j_gene: TRBJ2-3
v_gene: TRBV7-3
abundance: NA
CDR3nt: TGTGCCAGAACAAACAGGGACGAATCCACAGATACGCAGTATTTT
CDR3aa: CARTNRDESTDTQYF

d_gene: NA
j_gene: TRBJ2-5
v_gene: TRBV5-1
abundance: NA
CDR3nt: TGCGCCAGCAGCTTTTCATCCGAGGTTCTGGAGACCCAGTACTTC
CDR3aa: CASSFSSEVLETQYF

d_gene: NA
j_gene: TRBJ1-1
v_gene: TRBV4-1
abundance: NA
CDR3nt: TGCGCCAGCAGCCATACAGCTAACACTGAAGCTTTCTTT
CDR3aa: CASSHTANTEAFF

d_gene: TRBD1
j_gene: TRBJ1-5
v_gene: TRBV28
abundance: few
CDR3nt: TGTGCCAGCAGTAACAGGGGGCTCAATCAGCCCCAGCATTTT
CDR3aa: CASSNRGLNQPQHF

d_gene: NA
j_gene: TRBJ2-7
v_gene: TRBV28
abundance: NA
CDR3nt: TGTGCCAGCAGTTTCCCAGAGGCAGATATAAACTCCTACGAGCAGTACTTC
CDR3aa: CASSFPEADINSYEQYF

d_gene: TRBD1
j_gene: TRBJ1-5
v_gene: TRBV12-3/TRBV12-4
abundance: NA
CDR3nt: TGTGCCAGCAGGCACAGGGGGGATCAGCCCCAGCATTTT
CDR3aa: CASRHRGDQPQHF

d_gene: TRBD1
j_gene: TRBJ2-1
v_gene: TRBV23-1
abundance: NA
CDR3nt: TGCGCCAGCGGACAGGGGGAAAGGAGGTACAATGAGCAGTTCTTC
CDR3aa: CASGQGERRYNEQFF

d_gene: TRBD1
j_gene: TRBJ2-7
v_gene: TRBV27
abundance: NA
CDR3nt: TGTGCCAGCAGCCGCAGGGGGCTGGAATCCTACGAGCAGTACTTC
CDR3aa: CASSRRGLESYEQYF

d_gene: NA
j_gene: TRBJ2-1
v_gene: TRBV7-9
abundance: NA
CDR3nt: TGTGCCGCCCCCAGTTTTGGGCAGGGAACCTACAATGAGCAGTTCTTC
CDR3aa: CAAPSFGQGTYNEQFF

d_gene: NA
j_gene: TRBJ1-6
v_gene: TRBV21-1
abundance: few
CDR3nt: TGTGCCAGCAGCACATACAGGGCTGCGGATTCTTCACCCCTCCACTTT
CDR3aa: CASSTYRAADSSPLHF